These 5 T cell receptor beta chains were all obtained from the same sample, sequenced in a study of vaccination and CD4 T cells after COVID-19 (dated by TCRdb to 2021 to 2024). Taken with the paper, the label for treatment or condition translates to: approximately nine-day PBMC culture with coronavirus spike peptide pools or control peptides (ViraFEST assay). Antigen specificity for these receptors is unknown. Libraries were made using PCR. For sequencing, an Illumina iSeq 100 was employed. At the Johns Hopkins FTIC core, DNA from the cultured CD4+ T cells underwent TCR sequencing with the Oncomine TCR Beta short-read assay. TCRdb applied fastp at Q25 and MiXCR to the public reads, then kept only in-frame beta chains. Every CDR3 protein is listed once, alongside the most common genes and DNA of its rows. Counted in this sample were roughly 10,000 distinct CDR3 sequences; 42% of them appeared once. The ten largest account for over 30% of the sample.

Sequencing was done on a sample of CD4+ T cells from blood, cultured in vitro. These receptors were obtained from a human donor who had recovered from COVID-19.

This clonotype turned up a few times. The chain couples TRBV12-3 or TRBV12-4 to TRBJ2-3; weak D call: TRBD1 (6 bases). Trimming removed 11 bases from V and 6 bases from J, with 18 bases in between. This CDR3 is 13 amino acids long. In DNA, the CDR3 is TGTGCCTGCGGACAGTCTTGGGGTGATACGCAGTATTTT. Its translation is CACGQSWGDTQYF.

This clonotype has only a few counts. V usage is TRBV5-4 and J usage is TRBJ1-1; TRBD1 is a possible D gene (5 bases). CDR3 length equals 16 residues. Trimming took 4 bases from V and 1 from J, leaving 17 bases between them. Germline CDR1 SGHNT, CDR2 YYREEE (reference sequence). Written as DNA, the CDR3 is TGTGCCAGCAGCCCCGGGGGGAGGGTACGGAACACTGAAGCTTTCTTT. Translating gives CASSPGGRVRNTEAFF.

This clonotype showed up just a few times. This chain uses TRBV5-1 with TRBJ1-2; 9 bases map to TRBD1. The J segment lost 8 bases and the V segment lost 5 bases, leaving 4 bases of the junction unmatched. The CDR3 consists of 12 residues. Germline assignment: CDR1 SGHRS and CDR2 YFSETQ. CDR3 region: CASREDRGGYTF. CDR3 nucleotide sequence: TGCGCCAGCAGGGAAGACAGGGGGGGCTACACCTTC.

This clonotype was recorded a few times. The chain has TRBV30 and TRBJ2-1; 8 nucleotides agree with TRBD2. CDR3 length: 14 amino acids. The V gene end was trimmed by 2 bases and the J gene end by 4 bases; junction bases not matched to a gene: 4. Germline CDR1 GTSNPN, CDR2 SVGIG (reference sequence). The CDR3 DNA follows: TGTGCCTGGAGTAATGCGGGGGGATACAATGAGCAGTTCTTC. It translates to CAWSNAGGYNEQFF.

Only a few counts were recorded for this clonotype. The chain couples TRBV5-1 to TRBJ1-2; 8 positions agree with TRBD1. This CDR3 is built from 16 residues. The J segment lost 5 bases and the V segment lost 2 bases, leaving 11 bases of the junction unmatched. The germline V gene encodes CDR1 SGHRS and CDR2 YFSETQ. CDR3 loop: CASSLPGQVSNYGYTF. The CDR3 DNA reads as TGCGCCAGCAGCTTACCGGGACAGGTCTCCAATTATGGCTACACCTTC. Variable domain in full (rest from reference TRBV5-1 and TRBJ1-2): KAGVTQTPRYLIKTRGQQVTLSCSPISGHRSVSWYQQTPGQGLQFLFEYFSETQRNKGNFPGRFSGRQFSNSRSEMNVSTLELGDSALYLCASSLPGQVSNYGYTFGSGTRLTVV.